Included here is one TCR beta chain sequence, with context. The length of the CDR3 is 15 residues. With 3 bases removed from V and 2 bases from J, the gap between germline ends came to 9 bases. As handled by the study authors: From reference gene primer amplification, estimates of nucleated cell counts were derived. The repertoire was sequenced with immunoSEQ multiplex PCR; TCRdb's copy has only in-frame clones and lacks some. That table gives V, J and clone size, and the DNA gave D and trimming. Of 110,000 to 150,000 clones in the sample, 80% to 90% were seen once. The entry originates in a study of blood T cell repertoires in COVID-19. Study information: There were acute and convalescent COVID-19 samples, and they came from the United States, Italy and Spain. In each case, the material was cDNA or gDNA derived from T cells, B-cell-depleted T cells, or PBMCs.

The V gene is TRBV5-3, the J gene TRBJ2-6; TRBD2 might be the D (6 bases). TRBV5-3 is an ORF for which the function is uncertain. The specimen was peripheral blood. This clonotype originated in a man in his fifties or sixties with active or convalescent COVID-19. For the CDR3, the DNA is TGTGCCAGAAGCTACCCGGGAGCTGGGGCCAACGTCCTGACTTTC. Protein: CARSYPGAGANVLTF.